This section outlines one T cell receptor beta chain sequence together with its context. What it binds is not known. The CDR3 is 16 residues long. Germline-derived CDR1 and CDR2 are LNHNV and YYDKDF (reference sequence). J lost 3 bases, V lost 3 bases, and 4 bases had no gene match. This record comes from a study of CD8 T cells in Susac syndrome. Findings and caveats of the study: That the number of individuals in its TCR sequencing and HLA analysis was relatively small was acknowledged by the study.

The multiple sclerosis controls were treatment-naive patients with relapsing-remitting disease that was stable or active. Negative isolation was used for CD8+ and CD4+ T cells, and FACS enrichment was applied to TEMRA cells. The RNA, roughly 0.5 to 1 ug, was put through reverse transcription using random hexamers. TCR beta CDR3 was amplified by immunoSEQ covering 54 Vbeta and 13 Jbeta. TCRdb ran MiXCR on the immunoSEQ multiplex PCR reads and lists one entry per CDR3 protein. The sample has about 140,000 distinct CDR3 sequences, around 95% seen once. This chain links TRBV15 with TRBJ2-7; 14 bases match TRBD2. The receptor was isolated from a human donor with multiple sclerosis. The sequencing sample was made of CD4+ T cells from PBMCs. CDR3 DNA sequence: TGTGCCACCAGCAGGGAAGGGACTAGCGGGGGCTACGAGCAGTACTTC. This translates into CATSREGTSGGYEQYF.